A selection of T cell receptor beta chains follows, all from one sample in a study of blood T cell repertoires in COVID-19. Repertoires were generated with immunoSEQ multiplex PCR, while TCRdb's copy carries only in-frame clones and drops some. The sample yields around 370,000 clones, 88% seen once. The specimen sequenced was PBMCs or T cells enriched from blood (not recorded which). These receptors were taken from a woman aged 18-29 years who had recovered from COVID-19. Both conserved end residues are part of each CDR3. D genes are given only for firm matches. The size entry is marked missing in some rows and otherwise reads once, few, many or a size class.

j_gene: TRBJ1-1
abundance: -
v_gene: TRBV14
d_gene: -
CDR3nt: TGTGCCAGCAGCCACTCACGGAGAGGAGCTTTCTTT
CDR3aa: CASSHSRRGAFF

j_gene: TRBJ2-5
abundance: -
v_gene: TRBV7-6
d_gene: -
CDR3nt: TGTGCCAGCAGCTTGACGCGGACAGCCGAAGAGACCCAGTACTTC
CDR3aa: CASSLTRTAEETQYF

j_gene: TRBJ1-2
abundance: -
v_gene: TRBV3-1/TRBV3-2
d_gene: -
CDR3nt: TGTGCCAGCACGGGGAACTATGGCTACACCTTC
CDR3aa: CASTGNYGYTF

j_gene: TRBJ2-7
abundance: -
v_gene: TRBV9
d_gene: -
CDR3nt: TGTGCCAGCAGCGTAGGCGAGGGGGATCCGGGCGAGCAGTACTTC
CDR3aa: CASSVGEGDPGEQYF

j_gene: TRBJ1-3
abundance: few
v_gene: TRBV2
d_gene: -
CDR3nt: TGTGCCAGCAGTGAAGCGGCGGGACGGGCTTTGACCAAATATTTT
CDR3aa: CASSEAAGRALTKYF

j_gene: TRBJ2-5
abundance: -
v_gene: TRBV24-1
d_gene: TRBD1
CDR3nt: TGTGCCACCAGTGATTGGACAGGGGAAATCCACTTC
CDR3aa: CATSDWTGEIHF

j_gene: TRBJ1-5
abundance: -
v_gene: TRBV19
d_gene: -
CDR3nt: TGTGCCACTCACAGCGGATCAAATCAGCCCCAGCATTTT
CDR3aa: CATHSGSNQPQHF

j_gene: TRBJ2-2
abundance: -
v_gene: TRBV7-3
d_gene: TRBD2
CDR3nt: TGTGCCAGCAGCCCCCTAGCGGGGGGGCATTCCGGGGAGCTGTTTTTT
CDR3aa: CASSPLAGGHSGELFF

j_gene: TRBJ1-5
abundance: -
v_gene: TRBV4-1
d_gene: -
CDR3nt: TGCGCCAGCAGCCAAGAGTCGCGGAATCAGCCCCAGCATTTT
CDR3aa: CASSQESRNQPQHF

j_gene: TRBJ2-7
abundance: -
v_gene: TRBV6-5
d_gene: TRBD1
CDR3nt: TGTGCCAGCAGTTCCCGGACAGGGAGGTCTTACGAGCAGTACTTC
CDR3aa: CASSSRTGRSYEQYF

j_gene: TRBJ2-5
abundance: -
v_gene: TRBV9
d_gene: TRBD2
CDR3nt: TGTGCCAGCAGCGGTCGAGCGGGGGGGAGGGAGACCCAGTACTTC
CDR3aa: CASSGRAGGRETQYF

j_gene: TRBJ1-1
abundance: -
v_gene: TRBV18
d_gene: -
CDR3nt: TGTGCCAGCTCTTCGGCGGGGGGGGCGAACACTGAAGCTTTCTTT
CDR3aa: CASSSAGGANTEAFF

j_gene: TRBJ1-3
abundance: -
v_gene: TRBV6-5
d_gene: -
CDR3nt: TGTGCCAGCAGTCCGGTCGGGGGATCCGGAAACACCATATATTTT
CDR3aa: CASSPVGGSGNTIYF

j_gene: TRBJ1-1
abundance: -
v_gene: TRBV6-5
d_gene: -
CDR3nt: TGTGCCAGCAGCCTCGGGGGAGGAACTGAAGCTTTCTTT
CDR3aa: CASSLGGGTEAFF

j_gene: TRBJ2-1
abundance: -
v_gene: TRBV28
d_gene: -
CDR3nt: TGTGCCAGCAGTGTCGGGACACCCAATGAGCAGTTCTTC
CDR3aa: CASSVGTPNEQFF

j_gene: TRBJ1-3
abundance: -
v_gene: TRBV4-3
d_gene: -
CDR3nt: TGCGCCAGCAGCCAAGGGCCCGACAGGACTGGAAACACCATATATTTT
CDR3aa: CASSQGPDRTGNTIYF

j_gene: TRBJ1-5
abundance: once
v_gene: TRBV7-2
d_gene: -
CDR3nt: TGTGCCAGCAGCTTAGCGTCAGGGAACCAGCCCCAGCATTTT
CDR3aa: CASSLASGNQPQHF

j_gene: TRBJ2-5
abundance: -
v_gene: TRBV5-1
d_gene: TRBD2
CDR3nt: TGCGCCAGCAGCTTTGCGGGGGGTATCCAAGAGACCCAGTACTTC
CDR3aa: CASSFAGGIQETQYF

j_gene: TRBJ2-7
abundance: -
v_gene: TRBV11-1
d_gene: TRBD1
CDR3nt: TGTGCCAGCAGCCCGGACAGGATCTACGAGCAGTACTTC
CDR3aa: CASSPDRIYEQYF

j_gene: TRBJ2-5
abundance: -
v_gene: TRBV6-5
d_gene: TRBD1
CDR3nt: TGTGCCAGCAGTTACGGAGGGACAGGGGGTTGGGAGACCCAGTACTTC
CDR3aa: CASSYGGTGGWETQYF

j_gene: TRBJ1-3
abundance: -
v_gene: TRBV18
d_gene: -
CDR3nt: TGTGCCAGCTCACCTAACCAGGGGCTTCGTGGAAACACCATATATTTT
CDR3aa: CASSPNQGLRGNTIYF

j_gene: TRBJ1-1
abundance: -
v_gene: TRBV9
d_gene: TRBD1
CDR3nt: TGTGCCAGCAGCGTCTCCCCCCAGGGGGCCGTCGATGAAGCTTTCTTT
CDR3aa: CASSVSPQGAVDEAFF

j_gene: TRBJ2-1
abundance: -
v_gene: TRBV4-3
d_gene: -
CDR3nt: TGCGCCAGCAGCCAAGATCGAGGGCGGTACAATGAGCAGTTCTTC
CDR3aa: CASSQDRGRYNEQFF

j_gene: TRBJ2-1
abundance: -
v_gene: TRBV10-3
d_gene: TRBD2
CDR3nt: TGTGCCATAGGGGAGCGGGGGTTCTCCTACAATGAGCAGTTCTTC
CDR3aa: CAIGERGFSYNEQFF

j_gene: TRBJ1-2
abundance: -
v_gene: TRBV6-5
d_gene: -
CDR3nt: TGTGCCAGCAGTTCTCGATCGCAGGGACAATATGGCTACACCTTC
CDR3aa: CASSSRSQGQYGYTF

j_gene: TRBJ1-1
abundance: -
v_gene: TRBV11-2
d_gene: TRBD1
CDR3nt: TGTGCCAGCAGCTTAGAACAGGGGGCTGAAGCTTTCTTT
CDR3aa: CASSLEQGAEAFF

j_gene: TRBJ1-6
abundance: -
v_gene: TRBV5-8
d_gene: -
CDR3nt: TGTGCCAGCAGTTTGTTCCTATATAATTCACCCCTCCACTTT
CDR3aa: CASSLFLYNSPLHF

j_gene: TRBJ1-4
abundance: -
v_gene: TRBV18
d_gene: TRBD1
CDR3nt: TGTGCCAGCTCATGGGACAGGGAAGGCGAAAAACTGTTTTTT
CDR3aa: CASSWDREGEKLFF

j_gene: TRBJ2-7
abundance: -
v_gene: TRBV12-3/TRBV12-4
d_gene: -
CDR3nt: TGTGCCAGCAGTTTCTCGGACGAGCAGTACTTC
CDR3aa: CASSFSDEQYF

j_gene: TRBJ2-5
abundance: -
v_gene: TRBV2
d_gene: -
CDR3nt: TGTGCCAGCAGTGAAGCATGGGAGGACTACCAAGAGACCCAGTACTTC
CDR3aa: CASSEAWEDYQETQYF

j_gene: TRBJ2-1
abundance: -
v_gene: TRBV11-3
d_gene: -
CDR3nt: TGTGCCAGCAGCTTAGATCGCGAGTTTGAGCAGTTCTTC
CDR3aa: CASSLDREFEQFF

j_gene: TRBJ1-2
abundance: -
v_gene: TRBV7-2
d_gene: -
CDR3nt: TGTGCCAGCAGCTTAGGTACCTCTATCTACACCTTC
CDR3aa: CASSLGTSIYTF

j_gene: TRBJ1-1
abundance: -
v_gene: TRBV21-1
d_gene: -
CDR3nt: TGTGCCAGCAGCATCCGAGGGGGGGGCTTGAACACTGAAGCTTTCTTT
CDR3aa: CASSIRGGGLNTEAFF

j_gene: TRBJ2-7
abundance: -
v_gene: TRBV18
d_gene: -
CDR3nt: TGTGCCAGCCAGACAACGATATCATCCTACGAGCAGTACTTC
CDR3aa: CASQTTISSYEQYF

j_gene: TRBJ1-5
abundance: -
v_gene: TRBV18
d_gene: -
CDR3nt: TGTGCCAGCTCACCACCAGGAGGGGCCCAGCCCCAGCATTTT
CDR3aa: CASSPPGGAQPQHF

j_gene: TRBJ2-4
abundance: once
v_gene: TRBV5-8
d_gene: -
CDR3nt: TGTGCCAGCAGCCTACAGCTTAACGGAAACATTCAGTACTTC
CDR3aa: CASSLQLNGNIQYF

j_gene: TRBJ2-5
abundance: -
v_gene: TRBV9
d_gene: TRBD1
CDR3nt: TGTGCCAGCAGCCCCCGGGACAGAAAAAACCAAGAGACCCAGTACTTC
CDR3aa: CASSPRDRKNQETQYF

j_gene: TRBJ2-5
abundance: -
v_gene: TRBV3-1/TRBV3-2
d_gene: -
CDR3nt: TGTGCCAGCAGCCAAGTGGGAAAGGGGGAGACCCAGTACTTC
CDR3aa: CASSQVGKGETQYF

j_gene: TRBJ1-3
abundance: -
v_gene: TRBV7-9
d_gene: -
CDR3nt: TGTGCCAGCAGCCCTAGTGGGGGGATATCTGGAAACACCATATATTTT
CDR3aa: CASSPSGGISGNTIYF

j_gene: TRBJ1-1
abundance: few
v_gene: TRBV13
d_gene: -
CDR3nt: TGTGCCAGCAGCCTAGCGGGTACTGAAGCTTTCTTT
CDR3aa: CASSLAGTEAFF